Listed below are T cell receptor beta chains from one sample, sequenced in a study of shared clonotypes between healthy human individuals. Clones were read by immunoSEQ multiplex PCR, and TCRdb kept only the in-frame ones, dropping some. The data contain about 660,000 clones, roughly 70% of them singletons. The sequencing input was memory CD4+ T cells sorted from blood. These receptors all come from a woman aged 30 to 39 in good health. CDR3s include the opening cysteine and the closing phenylalanine or tryptophan. D genes are given only for firm matches. Clone size, where shown, is once, few, many, or a class for clones that have expanded.

V	D	size	J	DNA	CDR3
TRBV11-2	.	.	TRBJ2-1	TGTGCCAGCAGCCATGGAGGGGACGGTGAGCAGTTCTTC	CASSHGGDGEQFF
TRBV7-3	TRBD2	.	TRBJ2-2	TGTGCCAGCAGCCAGGGACTAAACACCGGGGAGCTGTTTTTT	CASSQGLNTGELFF
TRBV5-4	.	.	TRBJ2-3	TGTGCCAGCAGCTTGACAGCGTATAGCACAGATACGCAGTATTTT	CASSLTAYSTDTQYF
TRBV29-1	.	.	TRBJ2-5	TGCAGCGCTTCCGAGCAAGGGGCCGCGGTGGAGACCCAGTACTTC	CSASEQGAAVETQYF
TRBV10-2	TRBD1	.	TRBJ1-2	TGCGCCAGCAGCGGGGACAGGGGGGCCGGCTACACCTTC	CASSGDRGAGYTF
TRBV21-1	.	.	TRBJ2-7	TGTGCCAGCAGCAACAGGGTTTACATCTACGAGCAGTACTTC	CASSNRVYIYEQYF
TRBV7-9	.	.	TRBJ1-1	TGTGCCAGCAGCTCCAACACAGGGATCACTGAAGCTTTCTTT	CASSSNTGITEAFF
TRBV5-1	.	.	TRBJ2-7	TGCGCCAGCACCCGCCGAGGAGAGCAGTACTTC	CASTRRGEQYF
TRBV5-1	.	.	TRBJ1-1	TGCGCCAGCAGCTCCGAAGGACACTGGAACACTGAAGCTTTCTTT	CASSSEGHWNTEAFF
TRBV6-6	TRBD1	.	TRBJ2-1	TGTGCCATCTGGGGACAGGGGGTGGATGAGCAGTTCTTC	CAIWGQGVDEQFF
TRBV9	TRBD2	.	TRBJ2-2	TGTGCCAGCAGCGTAGGTCTAGCGGCCACCGGGGAGCTGTTTTTT	CASSVGLAATGELFF
TRBV5-1	TRBD2	.	TRBJ2-1	TGCGCCAGCAGCCGGACTAGCGGGAGTCAAGGCAATGAGCAGTTCTTC	CASSRTSGSQGNEQFF
TRBV5-1	.	once	TRBJ2-1	TGCGCCAGCAGCCCCTCCGGGACGACTACGCTAGTCGATGAGCAGTTCTTC	CASSPSGTTTLVDEQFF
TRBV4-1	.	.	TRBJ2-6	TGCGCCAGCAGCCAAGGTTACAGGGTTAATGGGGCCAACGTCCTGACTTTC	CASSQGYRVNGANVLTF
TRBV4-1	TRBD2	few	TRBJ2-7	TGCGCCAGCAGCCAAGAGCTAGCGGGAGCCTACGAGCAGTACTTC	CASSQELAGAYEQYF
TRBV19	.	.	TRBJ2-7	TGTGCCAGTAGTCCCGGGGCGGGGGCCAACGAGCAGTACTTC	CASSPGAGANEQYF
TRBV19	.	.	TRBJ2-3	TGTGCCAGTAGTATGGGTCGGACCACAGATACGCAGTATTTT	CASSMGRTTDTQYF
TRBV28	TRBD2	.	TRBJ2-3	TGTGCCACCGAGTCTAGCGGGAGATCGACAGATACGCAGTATTTT	CATESSGRSTDTQYF
TRBV29-1	TRBD2	few	TRBJ2-7	TGCAGCGTTGAAGACGAACCAATCATAGCGGGAGGGCCCTACGAGCAGTACTTC	CSVEDEPIIAGGPYEQYF
TRBV7-8	TRBD2	.	TRBJ2-5	TGTGCCAGCAGCTCCATTCGACTAGCGAGGGGCCAAGAGACCCAGTACTTC	CASSSIRLARGQETQYF
TRBV14	.	few	TRBJ2-1	TGTGCCAGCAGCCCCCCTACCGGAAGAAATGAGCAGTTCTTC	CASSPPTGRNEQFF
TRBV11-1	TRBD2	.	TRBJ2-7	TGTGCCAGCACCAAGACTAGCGGGGATTACGAGCAGTACTTC	CASTKTSGDYEQYF
TRBV5-1	.	.	TRBJ2-7	TGCGCCAGCAGCTTAGGCGGCCGAGGGTCCTACGAGCAGTACTTC	CASSLGGRGSYEQYF
TRBV6-1	.	.	TRBJ2-2	TGTGCCAGCAGGGGAACAGGGTCCCCCGGGGAGCTGTTTTTT	CASRGTGSPGELFF
TRBV28	TRBD1	.	TRBJ2-3	TGTGCCAGCAGCCCTGGGACAGGAATGCGCACAGATACGCAGTATTTT	CASSPGTGMRTDTQYF
TRBV5-4	.	.	TRBJ2-2	TGTGCCAGCAGTCCCCGCCCTGACACCGGGGAGCTGTTTTTT	CASSPRPDTGELFF
TRBV6-5	TRBD2	.	TRBJ2-7	TGTGCCAGCAGTTACTCCCTAGCGGGGGAACCCCACGAGCAGTACTTC	CASSYSLAGEPHEQYF
TRBV15	.	few	TRBJ2-1	TGTGCCACCAGCCTATTGGAGGGAGTATTAAGGAGGGAGCAGTTCTTC	CATSLLEGVLRREQFF
TRBV18	.	.	TRBJ1-2	TGTGCCAGCTCACCAGGGCAGGTCTATGGCTACACCTTC	CASSPGQVYGYTF
TRBV11-2	.	.	TRBJ1-3	TGTGCCAGCAGCTCGGGCCCTGGAAACACCATATATTTT	CASSSGPGNTIYF
TRBV27	.	.	TRBJ1-2	TGTGCCAGCAGTTTAAGGAGACAGTCTCATTCAACCGATGGCTACACCTTC	CASSLRRQSHSTDGYTF
TRBV11-2	TRBD2	.	TRBJ2-7	TGTGCCAGCAGCCCGAGTAGCGGGATGGGCGAGCAGTACTTC	CASSPSSGMGEQYF
TRBV2	.	.	TRBJ2-2	TGTGCCAGCCGGCCATGGGTTTCCGGGGAGCTGTTTTTT	CASRPWVSGELFF
TRBV28	.	.	TRBJ1-1	TGTGCCAGCAGTACACAAGTGGGTTTCGAAGCTTTCTTT	CASSTQVGFEAFF
TRBV30	.	many	TRBJ1-1	TGTGCCTGGAGCCCTTGTATGAGAATGAACACTGAAGCTTTCTTT	CAWSPCMRMNTEAFF
TRBV28	.	.	TRBJ1-4	TGTGCCAGCAGTTTTCCTGGGGGGGGAAATGAAAAACTGTTTTTT	CASSFPGGGNEKLFF
TRBV2	TRBD2	.	TRBJ2-5	TGTGCCAGCCGCGCCTTGGCGGGGGGGGGCGAGACCCAGTACTTC	CASRALAGGGETQYF
TRBV29-1	TRBD1	.	TRBJ1-1	TGCAGCGTTGATGACAGGGGAACTGAAGCTTTCTTT	CSVDDRGTEAFF
TRBV7-6	.	.	TRBJ2-5	TGTGCCAGCAGCTGGAGAAATAAGGCGGGGACCCAGTACTTC	CASSWRNKAGTQYF
TRBV28	.	.	TRBJ2-1	TGTGCCAGCAGTTCTAGATCGGTGAGGCAGTTCTTC	CASSSRSVRQFF
TRBV6-6	.	many	TRBJ1-1	TGTGCCAGCAGTAACCAACAACTTTTGAACACTGAAGCTTTCTTT	CASSNQQLLNTEAFF
TRBV6-6	.	few	TRBJ1-2	TGTGCCAGCAGTCCCGACCGTGTTGAAGGCTACACCTTC	CASSPDRVEGYTF
TRBV29-1	TRBD1	.	TRBJ1-2	TGCAGCGTTAGGACAGGAGCAACTAACTATGGCTACACCTTC	CSVRTGATNYGYTF
TRBV27	.	.	TRBJ2-7	TGTGCCAGCAGAGGCCTAAATTCGCTCTACGAGCAGTACTTC	CASRGLNSLYEQYF
TRBV7-6	TRBD2	.	TRBJ2-7	TGTGCCAGCAGCCCTAGCGGGAGGACCTCCTCCGGCGAGCAGTACTTC	CASSPSGRTSSGEQYF
TRBV5-4	.	.	TRBJ1-1	TGTGCCAGCAGCTTGGGGGGAGCTAACTTGAACACTGAAGCTTTCTTT	CASSLGGANLNTEAFF
TRBV6-6	TRBD2	once	TRBJ2-7	TGTGCCAGCAGTAATACGGGAGGGAGCTACGAGCAGTACTTC	CASSNTGGSYEQYF
TRBV20-1	.	.	TRBJ1-2	TGCAGGGAGGGGGGCAAGGGTGGCTACACCTTC	CREGGKGGYTF
TRBV6-5	.	.	TRBJ1-4	TGTGCCAGCAGCCCCGGACGGGATGAAAAACTGTTTTTT	CASSPGRDEKLFF
TRBV19	TRBD1	few	TRBJ1-3	TGTGCCACCCAGGACAGGAACGGAAACACCATATATTTT	CATQDRNGNTIYF
TRBV6-4	.	.	TRBJ1-1	TGTGCCAGCAGTGACTCGAGCCAGAACACTGAAGCTTTCTTT	CASSDSSQNTEAFF
TRBV2	TRBD2	once	TRBJ2-7	TGTGCCAGCACTTCAGATGGCTTCGCGGGAGTTGACGAGCAGTACTTC	CASTSDGFAGVDEQYF